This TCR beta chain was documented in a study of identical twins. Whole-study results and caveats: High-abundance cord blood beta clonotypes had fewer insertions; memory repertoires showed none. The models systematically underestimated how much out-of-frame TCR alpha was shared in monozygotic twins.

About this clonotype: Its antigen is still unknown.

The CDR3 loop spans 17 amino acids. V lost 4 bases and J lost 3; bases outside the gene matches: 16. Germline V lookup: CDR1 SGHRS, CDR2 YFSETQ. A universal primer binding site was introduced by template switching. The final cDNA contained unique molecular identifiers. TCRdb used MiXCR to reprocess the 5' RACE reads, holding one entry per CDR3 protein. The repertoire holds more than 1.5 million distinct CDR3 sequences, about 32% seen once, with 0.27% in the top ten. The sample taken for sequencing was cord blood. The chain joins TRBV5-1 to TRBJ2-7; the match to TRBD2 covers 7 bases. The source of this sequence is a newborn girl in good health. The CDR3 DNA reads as TGCGCCAGCAGCCAAGGCCGTGTCTGGGACTACCTCTACGAGCAGTACTTC. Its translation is CASSQGRVWDYLYEQYF.